Detailed here is one T cell receptor beta chain. This entry comes from a study of cytomegalovirus exposure and HLA in healthy donors. Between the trimmed V and J ends, which lost 4 bases and 5 bases, there was a span of 11 bases. This CDR3 is 13 amino acids long. Germline CDR1 reads MNHEY; CDR2 reads SMNVEV (reference sequence). The PCR used 60 Vbeta and 13 Jbeta primers. The protocol was immunoSEQ multiplex PCR, while the TCRdb copy is restricted to in-frame clones and leaves out a portion. The profile shows some 200,000 clones, 75% to 90% of them singletons. The receptor was derived from a woman aged 45-65 years in good health and CMV-seropositive. The sample comprised PBMCs. The J gene is TRBJ1-1, the V gene TRBV27; D might be TRBD1 (6 bases). The CDR3 region is CASSWDKGTEAFF. The CDR3 region has the DNA TGTGCCAGCAGTTGGGACAAGGGAACTGAAGCTTTCTTT.